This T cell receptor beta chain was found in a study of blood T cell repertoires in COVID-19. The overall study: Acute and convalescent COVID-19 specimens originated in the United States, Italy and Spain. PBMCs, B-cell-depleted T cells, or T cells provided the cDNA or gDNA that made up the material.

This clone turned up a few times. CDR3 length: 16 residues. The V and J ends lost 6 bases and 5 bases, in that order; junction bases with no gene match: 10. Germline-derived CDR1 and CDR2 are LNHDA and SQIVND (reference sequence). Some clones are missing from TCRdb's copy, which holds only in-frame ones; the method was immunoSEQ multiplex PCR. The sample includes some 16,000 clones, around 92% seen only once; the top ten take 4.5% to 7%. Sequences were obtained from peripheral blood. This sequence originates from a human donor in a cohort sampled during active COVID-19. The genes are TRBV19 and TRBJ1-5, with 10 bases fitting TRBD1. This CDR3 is CASRRSGTGEDQPQHF. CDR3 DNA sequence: TGTGCCAGTAGGAGATCCGGGACAGGGGAAGATCAGCCCCAGCATTTT. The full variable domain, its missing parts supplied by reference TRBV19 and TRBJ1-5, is DGGITQSPKYLFRKEGQNVTLSCEQNLNHDAMYWYRQDPGQGLRLIYYSQIVNDFQKGDIAEGYSVSREKKESFPLTVTSAQKNPTAFYLCASRRSGTGEDQPQHFGDGTRLSIL.